Following are 2 T cell receptor beta chains from one sample sequenced in a study of cytomegalovirus exposure and HLA in healthy donors. Primers: 60 Vbeta forward and 13 Jbeta reverse. Only in-frame clones appear in the TCRdb table, and some are missing; sequencing was by immunoSEQ multiplex PCR. The sample carries some 160,000 clones, about four fifths recorded once. Sequencing input: PBMCs. The receptors stem from a woman aged 40 to 50 in good health and CMV-seropositive.

CDR3: CASSSRLGGDTEAFF. CDR3 nucleotide sequence: TGTGCCAGCAGTTCCCGGCTAGGGGGGGACACTGAAGCTTTCTTT. This chain links TRBV28 with TRBJ1-1; TRBD1 is a possible D gene (6 bases). V was cut by 4 bases and J by 3 bases, with 15 bases left in between. The CDR3 has 15 residues. Germline CDR1 reads MDHEN; CDR2 reads SYDVKM. Full variable domain (missing parts from reference TRBV28 and TRBJ1-1): DVKVTQSSRYLVKRTGEKVFLECVQDMDHENMFWYRQDPGLGLRLIYFSYDVKMKEKGDIPEGYSVSREKKERFSLILESASTNQTSMYLCASSSRLGGDTEAFFGQGTRLTVV.

J is TRBJ1-2 and V is TRBV27; a possible D gene is TRBD1 (6 bases). CDR3 length: 13 residues. Per the germline V gene, CDR1 is MNHEY and CDR2 is SMNVEV (reference sequence). The V and J ends lost 6 bases and 1 base respectively, with 9 bases between them. The CDR3 reads CASSRQDNYGYTF. Here the CDR3 DNA reads TGTGCCAGCAGCAGACAGGATAACTATGGCTACACCTTC.